The 20 T cell receptor beta chains in this list originate from one sample, sequenced in a study of Ad26.COV2.S vaccination and SARS-CoV-2 variants. The treatment here: about 20 received Ad26.COV2.S at low or high dose, single or two shots; a few received placebo; per-sample allocation not given. Samples analyzed were those drawn on day 63 after the first vaccine or placebo injection. Produced via immunoSEQ multiplex PCR; TCRdb's table is partial and in-frame only. The sample holds 440,000 or so clones; 80% to 90% are singletons and the top ten take 1.5% to 2%. Sequencing was performed on peripheral blood, taken in a trial of Ad26.COV2.S vaccine versus placebo. The receptors were gathered from a person between 18 and 65 years old who received the Ad26.COV2.S COVID-19 vaccine or a placebo.

This clone showed up just once. The chain has TRBV7-9 and TRBJ2-3; no clear D. The CDR3 is 12 residues long. Trimming stripped 2 bases from V and 4 bases from J, with 4 bases between. Germline CDR1 reads SEHNR; CDR2 reads FQNEAQ (reference sequence). CDR3 sequence: CASSLPADTQYF. The CDR3 DNA sequence: TGTGCCAGCAGCTTACCGGCAGATACGCAGTATTTT.

This chain links TRBV30 with TRBJ1-6, with D uncertain. CDR3 size: 13 residues. Germline V gene lookup returns CDR1 GTSNPN and CDR2 SVGIG (reference sequence). Trimming took 3 bases from V and 6 from J, leaving 9 bases between them. The CDR3 loop reads CAWRGAGNSPLHF. CDR3 coding DNA: TGTGCCTGGAGGGGCGCAGGTAATTCACCCCTCCACTTT.

The rearrangement joins TRBV7-2 to TRBJ1-2; no definite D call. This CDR3 has 11 amino acids. Trimming removed 4 bases from V and 13 bases from J, with 13 bases in between. Germline V lookup: CDR1 SGHTA, CDR2 FQGNSA. CDR3 in amino acids: CASSSTIDATF. The CDR3 DNA reads as TGTGCCAGCAGCTCCACCATCGATGCCACCTTC.

In this sample, this clone turned up a few times. The rearrangement uses TRBV28 and TRBJ1-5; TRBD1 aligns across 8 bases. V was clipped by 5 bases and J by 6 bases; unmatched bases: 9. The CDR3 is 15 amino acids. Germline CDR1 and CDR2: MDHEN and SYDVKM. The CDR3 nucleotides read TGTGCCAGCAGTCCCACGACAGGGGCGATTCAGCCCCAGCATTTT. The encoded protein is CASSPTTGAIQPQHF.

As DNA, the CDR3 is TGTGCCAGCAGCCAGCTCGGGACATTTGGAAACACCATATATTTT. As protein: CASSQLGTFGNTIYF. The chain recombines TRBV9 with TRBJ1-3; possible D gene TRBD1, 6 bases. CDR1 SGDLS and CDR2 YYNGEE come from the germline V gene. The CDR3 is 15 residues long. V was clipped by 4 bases and J by 3 bases, with 14 bases between them.

The chain couples TRBV21-1 to TRBJ2-2; the table gives TRBD1 as D, unverified against the DNA. TRBV21-1 is listed as a pseudogene. This CDR3 is 18 amino acids long. The CDR3 DNA reads TGTGCCAGCAGCAAAGTAGTCCGGGACAGGGACTCCCTCAGGGAGCTGTTTTTT. Translating it yields CASSKVVRDRDSLRELFF.

The CDR3 reads CASSPTNGVAEQFF. The CDR3 DNA follows: TGTGCCAGCTCACCAACTAATGGGGTAGCTGAGCAGTTCTTC. The chain has TRBV18 and TRBJ2-1; unclear D gene. Looked up from germline, CDR1 is KGHSH and CDR2 is LQKENI. Trimming left V 2 bases short and J 9 bases short, with 14 bases between. This CDR3 is built from 14 residues.

This sequence joins TRBV7-9 and TRBJ1-3; perhaps TRBD1 as D (6 bases). With 4 bases removed from V and 2 bases from J, the gap between germline ends came to 9 bases. This CDR3 has 14 residues. The germline gives CDR1 SEHNR, CDR2 FQNEAQ (reference sequence). The CDR3 bases are TGTGCCAGCAGCTCGGCAGGGGCTGGAAACACCATATATTTT. It specifies CASSSAGAGNTIYF.

The rearrangement links TRBV7-6 to TRBJ1-2; D is possibly TRBD1 (5 bases). Trimming took 1 base from V and 3 from J, leaving 9 bases between them. Germline V gene lookup returns CDR1 SGHVS and CDR2 FNYEAQ. The CDR3 consists of 14 residues. CDR3 nucleotides: TGTGCCAGCAGCTTAGGGGGCCAACACTATGGCTACACCTTC. Translating gives CASSLGGQHYGYTF.

The V and J genes are TRBV3-1 (or the pseudogene TRBV3-2) and TRBJ1-1, with D perhaps TRBD1 (5 bases). V shed 0 bases and J shed 7 bases, with 12 bases lying between them. CDR1 is LGHDT, CDR2 YNNKEL, per germline (reference sequence). There are 14 residues in the CDR3. The CDR3 DNA reads as TGTGCCAGCAGCCAAGATTGGGGGAGGGGTGAAGCTTTCTTT. Its translation is CASSQDWGRGEAFF.

This chain connects TRBV2 to TRBJ2-1; 8 bases fit TRBD2. In germline, CDR1 is SNHLY, CDR2 FYNNEI. With V trimmed by 8 bases and J by 2 bases, 5 bases remained unmatched. The CDR3 is 14 residues long. The CDR3 is CASARTSPYNEQFF. CDR3 nucleotides: TGTGCCAGCGCCCGGACTAGCCCCTACAATGAGCAGTTCTTC.

The chain is built from TRBV2 and TRBJ1-2; 12 bases are a match to TRBD1. The germline V gene encodes CDR1 SNHLY and CDR2 FYNNEI. Losses at the gene ends were 7 bases for V and 8 bases for J; bases not matched to a gene: 17. This CDR3 comprises 17 residues. This CDR3 reads CASNRKVPGQGAEGYTF. The CDR3 nucleotides read TGTGCCAGCAACAGAAAAGTCCCGGGACAGGGGGCAGAGGGCTACACCTTC.

The chain links TRBV3-1 (or the pseudogene TRBV3-2) to TRBJ2-7; D gene unclear. V lost 0 bases, J lost 5 bases, and 8 bases lay in between. The CDR3 spans 13 residues. The germline V gene has CDR1 LGHDT and CDR2 YNNKEL (reference sequence). This chain's CDR3 is CASSQEYWDEQYF. The CDR3, as DNA: TGTGCCAGCAGCCAAGAGTATTGGGACGAGCAGTACTTC.

V gene TRBV9 combines with J gene TRBJ2-1; TRBD1 matches 8 bases. Germline V lookup: CDR1 SGDLS, CDR2 YYNGEE. The length of the CDR3 is 13 residues. Germline trimming cut 4 bases from V and 9 bases from J; bases unmatched to any gene: 6. The CDR3, as DNA: TGTGCCAGCAGCACCACACAGGGGGGTGAGCAGTTCTTC. Residues: CASSTTQGGEQFF.

The chain links TRBV20-1 to TRBJ2-3; D is unresolved. The germline gives CDR1 DFQATT, CDR2 SNEGSKA (reference sequence). The V end lost 5 bases, the J end lost 5 bases, and 8 bases lay between the germline ends. CDR3 length: 11 residues. CDR3 in amino acids: CSAPPKDTQYF. The CDR3 nucleotides read TGCAGTGCTCCTCCCAAAGATACGCAGTATTTT.

J is TRBJ2-5 and V is TRBV7-9, with D possibly being TRBD1 (6 bases). This CDR3 has 14 residues. V was cut by 5 bases and J by 1 base, with 11 bases left in between. Germline lookup yields CDR1 SEHNR and CDR2 FQNEAQ (reference sequence). The CDR3 here is CASSPQGLQETQYF. CDR3 bases: TGTGCCAGCAGCCCACAGGGTCTCCAAGAGACCCAGTACTTC.

This chain uses TRBV7-9 with TRBJ2-6; D gene unclear. The CDR3 spans 17 residues. V was trimmed by 3 bases and J by 0 bases, leaving 12 bases between them. CDR1 is SEHNR, CDR2 FQNEAQ, per germline (reference sequence). This CDR3 reads CASSLGRLFSGANVLTF. The CDR3 bases are TGTGCCAGCAGCTTGGGCAGATTATTCTCTGGGGCCAACGTCCTGACTTTC.

The rearrangement joins TRBV12-2 to TRBJ2-1; the table's D call of TRBD1 was not tested on the DNA. TRBV12-2 constitutes a pseudogene. The CDR3 loop spans 15 amino acids. CDR3 DNA: TGTGCAAGTCGCTTAAAAGGCGCAGGGGGCAATGAGCAGTTCTTC. This gives the protein CASRLKGAGGNEQFF.

V and J are TRBV19 and TRBJ2-1; the D gene is possibly TRBD2 (6 bases). The CDR3 extends over 15 amino acids. Germline V gene sequence: CDR1 LNHDA, CDR2 SQIVND (reference sequence). V was cut by 3 bases and J by 4 bases, with 13 bases left in between. CDR3 region: CASSIVGSPYNEQFF. Written as DNA, the CDR3 is TGTGCCAGTAGTATCGTCGGGAGTCCGTACAATGAGCAGTTCTTC.

The V call is TRBV19, the J call TRBJ1-1; maybe TRBD1 (5 bases). CDR3 size: 14 residues. Trimming left V 6 bases short and J 1 base short, with 12 bases between. CDR1 and CDR2 (germline): LNHDA, SQIVND (reference sequence). The chain's CDR3 is CASSYRYQNTEAFF. CDR3 nucleotides: TGTGCCAGTAGCTACAGGTACCAGAACACTGAAGCTTTCTTT.